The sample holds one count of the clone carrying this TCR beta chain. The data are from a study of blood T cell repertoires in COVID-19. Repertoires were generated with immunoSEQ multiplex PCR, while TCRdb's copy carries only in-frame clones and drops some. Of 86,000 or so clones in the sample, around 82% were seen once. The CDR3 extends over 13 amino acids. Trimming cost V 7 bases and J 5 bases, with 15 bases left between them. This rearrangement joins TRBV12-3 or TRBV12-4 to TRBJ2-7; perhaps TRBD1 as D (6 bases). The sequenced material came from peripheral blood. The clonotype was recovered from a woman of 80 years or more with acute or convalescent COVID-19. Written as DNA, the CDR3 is TGTGCCAGCACCCTGGGGGCAGGAAACGAGCAGTACTTC. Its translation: CASTLGAGNEQYF.